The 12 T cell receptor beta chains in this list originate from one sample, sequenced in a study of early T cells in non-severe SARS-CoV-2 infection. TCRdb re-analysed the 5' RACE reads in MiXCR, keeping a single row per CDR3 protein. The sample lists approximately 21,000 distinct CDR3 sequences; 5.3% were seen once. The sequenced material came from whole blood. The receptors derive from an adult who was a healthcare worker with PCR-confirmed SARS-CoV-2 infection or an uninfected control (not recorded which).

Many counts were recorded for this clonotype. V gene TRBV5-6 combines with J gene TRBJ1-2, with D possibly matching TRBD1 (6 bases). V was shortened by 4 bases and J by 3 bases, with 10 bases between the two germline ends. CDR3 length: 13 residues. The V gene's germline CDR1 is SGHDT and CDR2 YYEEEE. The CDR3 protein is CASSLDSDYGYTF. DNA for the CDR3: TGTGCCAGCAGCCTGGACAGCGACTATGGCTACACCTTC.

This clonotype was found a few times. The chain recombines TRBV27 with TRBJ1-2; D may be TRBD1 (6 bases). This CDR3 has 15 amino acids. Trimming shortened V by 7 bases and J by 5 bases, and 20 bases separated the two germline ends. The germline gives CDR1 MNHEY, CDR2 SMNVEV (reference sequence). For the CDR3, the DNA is TGTGCCAGCACCCTTCGGTGGGGGGGGCAATATGGCTACACCTTC. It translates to CASTLRWGGQYGYTF.

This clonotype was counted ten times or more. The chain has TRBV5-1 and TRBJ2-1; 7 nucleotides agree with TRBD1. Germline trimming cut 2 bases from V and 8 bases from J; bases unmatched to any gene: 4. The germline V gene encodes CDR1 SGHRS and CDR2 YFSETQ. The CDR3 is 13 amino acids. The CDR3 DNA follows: TGCGCCAGCAGCTTAGAGACAGGGTATGAGCAGTTCTTC. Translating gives CASSLETGYEQFF.

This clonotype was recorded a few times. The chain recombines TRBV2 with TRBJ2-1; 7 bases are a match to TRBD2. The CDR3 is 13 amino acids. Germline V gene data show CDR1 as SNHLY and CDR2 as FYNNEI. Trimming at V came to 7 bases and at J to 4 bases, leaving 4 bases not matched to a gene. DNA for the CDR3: TGTGCCAGCAATCCTAGCGGATACAATGAGCAGTTCTTC. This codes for CASNPSGYNEQFF. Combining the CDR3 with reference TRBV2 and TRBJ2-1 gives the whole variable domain EPEVTQTPSHQVTQMGQEVILRCVPISNHLYFYWYRQILGQKVEFLVSFYNNEISEKSEIFDDQFSVERPDGSNFTLKIRSTKLEDSAMYFCASNPSGYNEQFFGPGTRLTVL.

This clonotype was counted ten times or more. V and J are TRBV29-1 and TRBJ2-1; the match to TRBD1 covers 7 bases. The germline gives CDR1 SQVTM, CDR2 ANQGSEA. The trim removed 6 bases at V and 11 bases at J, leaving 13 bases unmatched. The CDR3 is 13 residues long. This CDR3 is CSVSTYEGQKQFF. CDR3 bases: TGCAGCGTCTCGACCTACGAGGGACAGAAGCAGTTCTTC.

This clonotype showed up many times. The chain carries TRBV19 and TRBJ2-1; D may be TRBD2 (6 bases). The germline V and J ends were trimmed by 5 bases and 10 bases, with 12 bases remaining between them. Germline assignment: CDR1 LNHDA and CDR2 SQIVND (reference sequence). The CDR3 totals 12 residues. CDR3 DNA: TGTGCCAGTAGTCTATTTAGCGGAGAGCAGTTCTTC. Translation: CASSLFSGEQFF. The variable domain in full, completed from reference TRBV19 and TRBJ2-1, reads DGGITQSPKYLFRKEGQNVTLSCEQNLNHDAMYWYRQDPGQGLRLIYYSQIVNDFQKGDIAEGYSVSREKKESFPLTVTSAQKNPTAFYLCASSLFSGEQFFGPGTRLTVL.

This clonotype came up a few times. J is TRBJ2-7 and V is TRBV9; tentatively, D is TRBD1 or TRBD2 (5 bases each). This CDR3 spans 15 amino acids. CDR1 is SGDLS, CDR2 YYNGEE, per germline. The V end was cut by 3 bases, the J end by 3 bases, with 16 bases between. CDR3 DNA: TGTGCCAGCAGCGATGGGATGGGGGAGTTCTACGAGCAGTACTTC. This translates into CASSDGMGEFYEQYF.

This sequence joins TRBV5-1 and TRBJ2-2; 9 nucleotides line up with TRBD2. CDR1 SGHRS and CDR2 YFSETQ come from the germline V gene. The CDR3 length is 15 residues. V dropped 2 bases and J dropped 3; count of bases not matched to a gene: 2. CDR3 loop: CASSLRTSDTGELFF. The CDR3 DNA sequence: TGCGCCAGCAGCTTACGGACTAGCGACACCGGGGAGCTGTTTTTT. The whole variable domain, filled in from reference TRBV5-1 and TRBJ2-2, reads KAGVTQTPRYLIKTRGQQVTLSCSPISGHRSVSWYQQTPGQGLQFLFEYFSETQRNKGNFPGRFSGRQFSNSRSEMNVSTLELGDSALYLCASSLRTSDTGELFFGEGSRLTVL.

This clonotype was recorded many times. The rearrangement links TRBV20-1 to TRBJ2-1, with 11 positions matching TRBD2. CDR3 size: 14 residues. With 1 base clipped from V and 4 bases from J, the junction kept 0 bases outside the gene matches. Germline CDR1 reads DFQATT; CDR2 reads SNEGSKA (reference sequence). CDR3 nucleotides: TGCAGTGCTAGAGGACTAGCGGGATACAATGAGCAGTTCTTC. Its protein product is CSARGLAGYNEQFF.

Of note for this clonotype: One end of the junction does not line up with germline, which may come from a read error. The CDR3 sequence is CTSSQGVFQETQYF. The CDR3 region has the DNA TGCACCAGCAGCCAAGGGGTCTTCCAAGAGACCCAGTACTTC. The chain couples TRBV4-1 to TRBJ2-5; possible D gene TRBD1, 5 bases. Germline V gene lookup returns CDR1 MGHRA and CDR2 YSYEKL. This CDR3 is 14 amino acids long.

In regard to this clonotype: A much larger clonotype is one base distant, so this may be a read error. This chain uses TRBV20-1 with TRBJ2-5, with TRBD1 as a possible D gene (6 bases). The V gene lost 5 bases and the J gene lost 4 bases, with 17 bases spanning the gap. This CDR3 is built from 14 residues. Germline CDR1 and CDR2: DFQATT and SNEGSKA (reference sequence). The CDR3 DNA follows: TGCAGTGCTGCTGACAGGAGGAGTTCAGAGACCCAGTACTTC. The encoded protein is CSAADRRSSETQYF.

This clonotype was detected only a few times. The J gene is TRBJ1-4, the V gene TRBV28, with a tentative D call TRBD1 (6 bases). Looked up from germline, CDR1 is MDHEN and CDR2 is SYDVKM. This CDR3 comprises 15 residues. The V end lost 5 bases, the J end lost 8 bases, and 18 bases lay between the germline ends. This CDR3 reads CASSVGALGGEKLFF. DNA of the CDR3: TGTGCCAGCAGTGTAGGGGCGCTCGGGGGCGAAAAACTGTTTTTT.